This TCR beta chain was recovered during a study of cytotoxic CD8 clonotypes in ibrutinib-treated CLL. This clone was picked up one time. In germline, CDR1 is LNHDA, CDR2 SQIVND (reference sequence). Trimming pared 1 base from V and 0 bases from J, leaving 9 bases between. This CDR3 contains 16 residues. Clones were sequenced by immunoSEQ multiplex PCR, and TCRdb holds only the in-frame ones, with some missing. This sample has 270,000 or so clones; approximately 76% occur once, and the top ten carry about 5.7%. This receptor was identified in a human donor with chronic lymphocytic leukemia. The sample consisted of PBMCs, taken at disease progression, from a patient treated with ibrutinib. The gene calls are TRBV19 and TRBJ1-4; no reliable D call. CDR3 coding DNA: TGTGCCAGTAGTATAGTCAGAGGCGCAACTAATGAAAAACTGTTTTTT. Protein product: CASSIVRGATNEKLFF.